This T cell receptor (beta chain) was captured by sequencing in a study of CD8 T cells in ankylosing spondylitis. The germline gives CDR1 MDHEN, CDR2 SYDVKM. The CDR3 has 13 residues. V was clipped by 6 bases and J by 5 bases, with 14 bases between them. This clonotype was recorded a few times. TCRdb independently ran MiXCR on the 5' RACE reads; one entry per CDR3 protein. This sample has approximately 150,000 distinct CDR3 sequences, with 8.5% to 10% found just once. The sequence was collected from a female donor with ankylosing spondylitis or in good health (not recorded which). The sample comprised blood, either unsorted or a sorted T cell fraction (not recorded which). The J gene is TRBJ2-7, the V gene TRBV28, with D possibly being TRBD2 (6 bases). The CDR3 sequence: CASRLTGGDEQYF. For the CDR3, the DNA is TGTGCCAGCAGATTAACTGGAGGGGACGAGCAGTACTTC. Looking up the rest from reference TRBV28 and TRBJ2-7 gives the full variable domain: DVKVTQSSRYLVKRTGEKVFLECVQDMDHENMFWYRQDPGLGLRLIYFSYDVKMKEKGDIPEGYSVSREKKERFSLILESASTNQTSMYLCASRLTGGDEQYFGPGTRLTVT.